These 26 T cell receptor beta chains share one sample of origin, sequenced in a study of T cell changes during pregnancy in multiple sclerosis. Data came from immunoSEQ multiplex PCR; TCRdb stores just in-frame clones and leaves some out. Among 30,000 to 35,000 clones listed, around 87% were seen once. This specimen was CD4+ T cells from peripheral blood mononuclear cells, taken in the third trimester of pregnancy. These receptors came from a female donor in good health, enrolled as a control in a pregnancy study.

This rearrangement joins TRBV6-6 to TRBJ1-2; the D is unclear. The CDR3 totals 15 residues. Germline V gene lookup returns CDR1 MNHNY and CDR2 SVGAGI (reference sequence). V dropped 6 bases and J dropped 6 bases, with 20 bases sitting between them. CDR3 amino acids: CASSDKGYQADGYTF. Written as DNA, the CDR3 is TGTGCCAGCAGCGATAAGGGATACCAAGCGGATGGCTACACCTTC.

This chain uses TRBV30 with TRBJ1-5, with TRBD1 as a possible D gene (5 bases). Trimming pared 5 bases from V and 1 base from J, leaving 15 bases between. The V gene's germline CDR1 is GTSNPN and CDR2 SVGIG (reference sequence). This CDR3 has 15 amino acids. The CDR3 sequence: CAWHVGGGSNQPQHF. CDR3 DNA: TGTGCCTGGCACGTCGGGGGGGGAAGCAATCAGCCCCAGCATTTT.

The chain is built from TRBV11-2 and TRBJ2-3, with D possibly matching TRBD2 (6 bases). Germline V gene lookup returns CDR1 SGHAT and CDR2 FQNNGV. Trimming removed 5 bases at V and 5 bases at J, with 14 bases between. The CDR3 covers 14 residues. This chain's CDR3 is CASSLPGSGDTQYF. CDR3 bases: TGTGCCAGCAGCCTCCCGGGTAGCGGAGATACGCAGTATTTT.

The genes are TRBV18 and TRBJ1-3, with 9 bases identical to TRBD1. Germline trimming cut 5 bases from V and 4 bases from J; bases unmatched to any gene: 6. The CDR3 is 15 residues long. Germline lookup yields CDR1 KGHSH and CDR2 LQKENI. The CDR3: CASSEQGAVGNTIYF. DNA for the CDR3: TGTGCCAGCTCAGAACAGGGGGCAGTCGGAAACACCATATATTTT. Full variable domain (remainder filled in from reference TRBV18 and TRBJ1-3): NAGVMQNPRHLVRRRGQEARLRCSPMKGHSHVYWYRQLPEEGLKFMVYLQKENIIDESGMPKERFSAEFPKEGPSILRIQQVVRGDSAAYFCASSEQGAVGNTIYFGEGSWLTVV.

The chain links TRBV18 to TRBJ1-5; TRBD1 matches 9 bases. V shed 5 bases and J 3 bases; nucleotides not matched to a gene: 5. Per germline, CDR1 KGHSH and CDR2 LQKENI. This CDR3 region has 15 residues. The CDR3 coding sequence is TGTGCCAGCTCAAACCGGGACAGGGTCAATCAGCCCCAGCATTTT. This translates into CASSNRDRVNQPQHF. Full variable domain (missing parts from reference TRBV18 and TRBJ1-5): NAGVMQNPRHLVRRRGQEARLRCSPMKGHSHVYWYRQLPEEGLKFMVYLQKENIIDESGMPKERFSAEFPKEGPSILRIQQVVRGDSAAYFCASSNRDRVNQPQHFGDGTRLSIL.

The rearrangement uses TRBV7-9 and TRBJ2-2; D is unresolved. CDR3 length: 12 amino acids. The V end lost 1 base, the J end lost 11 bases, and 8 bases lay between the germline ends. CDR1 is SEHNR, CDR2 FQNEAQ, per germline (reference sequence). CDR3 in DNA: TGTGCCAGCAGCTTAGTGCTAAGAGAGCTGTTTTTT. Translating gives CASSLVLRELFF.

The genes are TRBV6-5 and TRBJ2-5, with 7 bases aligning to TRBD2. The junction had 7 bases not matched to a gene; V was cut back by 7 bases and J by 2 bases. This CDR3 contains 14 residues. Germline values: CDR1 MNHEY, CDR2 SVGAGI. The CDR3, as DNA: TGTGCCAGCAAGGTGCGGGGGATACAAGAGACCCAGTACTTC. Amino acid sequence: CASKVRGIQETQYF.

The chain couples TRBV5-4 to TRBJ1-3; 8 bases are a match to TRBD1. Germline trimming cut 2 bases from V and 4 bases from J; bases unmatched to any gene: 17. Germline CDR1 reads SGHNT; CDR2 reads YYREEE (reference sequence). The CDR3 totals 19 residues. CDR3 residues: CASSFRTGWIQDTGNTIYF. In DNA, the CDR3 is TGTGCCAGCAGCTTCCGGACAGGGTGGATACAAGATACCGGAAACACCATATATTTT.

This clone was detected only once. V is TRBV19 and J is TRBJ1-1, with 8 nucleotides matching TRBD1. From germline, CDR1 is LNHDA and CDR2 SQIVND (reference sequence). CDR3 size: 13 residues. The junction had 5 bases not matched to a gene; V was cut back by 4 bases and J by 7 bases. CDR3 bases: TGTGCCAGTAGTAACAGGGGGTCGGGTGAAGCTTTCTTT. Its protein is CASSNRGSGEAFF. Full variable domain (missing parts from reference TRBV19 and TRBJ1-1): DGGITQSPKYLFRKEGQNVTLSCEQNLNHDAMYWYRQDPGQGLRLIYYSQIVNDFQKGDIAEGYSVSREKKESFPLTVTSAQKNPTAFYLCASSNRGSGEAFFGQGTRLTVV.

The rearrangement uses TRBV27 and TRBJ1-1; 7 bases match TRBD1. Germline-derived CDR1 and CDR2 are MNHEY and SMNVEV (reference sequence). CDR3 length equals 13 residues. V dropped 8 bases and J dropped 2; count of bases not matched to a gene: 5. CDR3 in DNA: TGTGCCAGCGCCGGGACAGCCAACACTGAAGCTTTCTTT. Translating it yields CASAGTANTEAFF.

V and J are TRBV29-1 and TRBJ2-3; no clear D gene. The CDR3 runs 12 residues. CDR1 is SQVTM, CDR2 ANQGSEA, per germline. Between the trimmed V and J ends, which lost 3 bases and 7 bases, there was a span of 11 bases. As DNA, the CDR3 is TGCAGCGTTGACAGAAATTATAATACGCAGTATTTT. Translation: CSVDRNYNTQYF.

This rearrangement joins TRBV5-1 to TRBJ2-2; TRBD2 matches at 12 bases. The J segment lost 2 bases and the V segment lost 3 bases, leaving 5 bases of the junction unmatched. This CDR3 region has 17 residues. Germline values: CDR1 SGHRS, CDR2 YFSETQ. The CDR3 coding sequence is TGCGCCAGCAGCTCGACTAGCGGGAGAGAAAACACCGGGGAGCTGTTTTTT. This translates into CASSSTSGRENTGELFF.

This clone came up a few times. The chain uses TRBV7-8 and TRBJ1-1, with D tentatively TRBD1 (5 bases). The CDR3 sequence is 15 residues long. Trimming took 1 base from V and 2 from J, leaving 11 bases between them. CDR1 is SGHVS and CDR2 is FQNEAQ in the germline V gene. Written as DNA, the CDR3 is TGTGCCAGCAGCTTAGTCCGGGGGGAAAACACTGAAGCTTTCTTT. Protein product: CASSLVRGENTEAFF. Supplemented by reference TRBV7-8 and TRBJ1-1, the full variable domain reads GAGVSQSPRYKVAKRGQDVALRCDPISGHVSLFWYQQALGQGPEFLTYFQNEAQLDKSGLPSDRFFAERPEGSVSTLKIQRTQQEDSAVYLCASSLVRGENTEAFFGQGTRLTVV.

The chain has TRBV6-6 and TRBJ2-5; TRBD1 matches 7 bases. The length of the CDR3 is 15 residues. Germline V gives CDR1 MNHNY, CDR2 SVGAGI (reference sequence). The V and J ends lost 2 bases and 5 bases, in that order; junction bases with no gene match: 8. CDR3 DNA sequence: TGTGCCAGCAGTTACCAGACAGGGATTCGGGAGACCCAGTACTTC. This sequence encodes CASSYQTGIRETQYF.

The rearrangement joins TRBV6-1 to TRBJ1-1, with D perhaps matching TRBD1 (6 bases). V was clipped by 2 bases and J by 6 bases, with 13 bases between them. Germline lookup yields CDR1 MNHNS and CDR2 SASEGT. The CDR3 contains 14 residues. The CDR3 region has the DNA TGTGCCAGCAGTGAACCAGCTTACAGGGCTGAAGCTTTCTTT. Protein product: CASSEPAYRAEAFF.

This rearrangement joins TRBV28 to TRBJ2-1; 14 positions agree with TRBD2. Germline CDR1 reads MDHEN; CDR2 reads SYDVKM. CDR3 size: 18 residues. The trim removed 6 bases at V and 9 bases at J, leaving 16 bases unmatched. The CDR3 region is CASRSFRTSGRRGGEQFF. CDR3 in DNA: TGTGCCAGCAGATCATTCCGGACTAGCGGGAGGAGGGGGGGTGAGCAGTTCTTC.

Only one count was recorded for this clone. The V call is TRBV7-2, the J call TRBJ2-7, with 12 bases aligning to TRBD2. The ends lost 7 bases at V and 4 bases at J; junction bases unmatched: 5. The germline gives CDR1 SGHTA, CDR2 FQGNSA. CDR3 length equals 14 residues. The DNA of the CDR3 is TGTGCCAGCAAAAGGACTAGCGGGGCTTACGAGCAGTACTTC. It codes for CASKRTSGAYEQYF.

The chain has TRBV11-2 and TRBJ2-5, with 9 bases matching TRBD2. With 5 bases clipped from V and 4 bases from J, the junction kept 2 bases outside the gene matches. The CDR3 consists of 13 residues. Germline CDR1 and CDR2: SGHAT and FQNNGV. The CDR3 loop reads CASSRGRAETQYF. The CDR3 DNA reads as TGTGCCAGCAGCCGCGGGAGGGCAGAGACCCAGTACTTC.

V is TRBV15 and J is TRBJ1-3; possible D gene TRBD1, 5 bases. Germline CDR1 reads LNHNV; CDR2 reads YYDKDF (reference sequence). Trimming pared 1 base from V and 2 bases from J, leaving 12 bases between. This CDR3 is 16 amino acids long. DNA for the CDR3: TGTGCCACCAGCAGAGCGGGGGAGAGACCTGGAAACACCATATATTTT. This codes for CATSRAGERPGNTIYF.

The V call is TRBV6-6, the J call TRBJ2-5; D perhaps matches TRBD2 (6 bases). This CDR3 has 14 residues. V lost 6 bases, J lost 3 bases, and 14 bases lay in between. The germline V gene has CDR1 MNHNY and CDR2 SVGAGI (reference sequence). CDR3 region: CASRSGGEKETQYF. Written as DNA, the CDR3 is TGTGCCAGCAGAAGTGGCGGGGAAAAAGAGACCCAGTACTTC.

The chain links TRBV19 to TRBJ2-5; the D gene is possibly TRBD2 (7 bases). The germline V gene has CDR1 LNHDA and CDR2 SQIVND (reference sequence). The CDR3 is 13 residues long. V lost 3 bases, J lost 5 bases, and 10 bases lay in between. CDR3 region: CASSIKGGETQYF. As DNA, the CDR3 is TGTGCCAGTAGTATCAAGGGGGGGGAGACCCAGTACTTC.

The chain combines TRBV18 with TRBJ1-3; TRBD1 might be the D (5 bases). V lost 3 bases, J lost 0 bases, and 12 bases lay in between. The germline gives CDR1 KGHSH, CDR2 LQKENI. CDR3 length equals 16 residues. CDR3 in amino acids: CASSPSTAYSGNTIYF. The DNA for the CDR3 is TGTGCCAGCTCACCTTCGACAGCTTACTCTGGAAACACCATATATTTT.

V usage is TRBV5-4 and J usage is TRBJ2-7; 8 nucleotides line up with TRBD1. There are 18 residues in the CDR3. Losses at the gene ends were 3 bases for V and 1 base for J; bases not matched to a gene: 15. CDR1 and CDR2 from the germline V gene are SGHNT and YYREEE (reference sequence). The CDR3 reads CASSCLIIRDRTSYEQYF. CDR3 coding DNA: TGTGCCAGCAGCTGCCTAATAATCCGGGACAGGACTTCCTACGAGCAGTACTTC.

The gene calls are TRBV19 and TRBJ2-3; D perhaps matches TRBD2 (5 bases). CDR3 size: 14 residues. The V end was cut by 3 bases, the J end by 2 bases, with 9 bases between. Germline V lookup: CDR1 LNHDA, CDR2 SQIVND (reference sequence). CDR3 sequence reads: CASSIRGYTDTQYF. In DNA, the CDR3 is TGTGCCAGTAGTATCAGAGGGTACACAGATACGCAGTATTTT.

This rearrangement joins TRBV30 to TRBJ2-3, with 8 bases that match TRBD2. The CDR3 is made up of 15 amino acids. J gave up 5 bases and V 2 bases, and 9 bases lay outside the gene matches. Germline values: CDR1 GTSNPN, CDR2 SVGIG (reference sequence). The CDR3 reads CAWSRSGSRKDTQYF. The CDR3 region has the DNA TGTGCCTGGAGTAGGAGCGGGAGTCGTAAAGATACGCAGTATTTT.

The chain joins TRBV4-1 to TRBJ1-1; no clear D gene. The CDR3 is 13 amino acids. Germline V CDR1 and CDR2: MGHRA, YSYEKL. The V end was cut by 1 base, the J end by 6 bases, with 9 bases between. The CDR3, as DNA: TGCGCCAGCAGCCAAGCCGGCGGCGCTGAAGCTTTCTTT. Amino acid sequence: CASSQAGGAEAFF.